This section outlines one T cell receptor beta chain sequence together with its context. This entry is derived from a study of blood T cell repertoires in COVID-19. Germline V lookup: CDR1 SEHNR, CDR2 FQNEAQ (reference sequence). V was clipped by 8 bases and J by 8 bases, with 10 bases between them. This CDR3 is built from 12 residues. Per the authors' pipeline: Estimates of nucleated cell counts were drawn from the amplification of reference gene primers. Profiled with immunoSEQ multiplex PCR; TCRdb holds only in-frame clones, not every one. The V and J calls and clone size were taken over from that table, and D and trimming were inferred from the DNA. This table has about 340,000 clones, roughly 90% appearing once.

This TCR derives from a woman in her sixties or seventies with COVID-19, enrolled during active disease. Sequenced input: peripheral blood. The chain recombines TRBV7-9 with TRBJ1-6; possible D gene TRBD1, 6 bases. The CDR3 coding sequence is TGTGCCAGCGGATCAGGGGATTCACCCCTCCACTTT. Translating it yields CASGSGDSPLHF.